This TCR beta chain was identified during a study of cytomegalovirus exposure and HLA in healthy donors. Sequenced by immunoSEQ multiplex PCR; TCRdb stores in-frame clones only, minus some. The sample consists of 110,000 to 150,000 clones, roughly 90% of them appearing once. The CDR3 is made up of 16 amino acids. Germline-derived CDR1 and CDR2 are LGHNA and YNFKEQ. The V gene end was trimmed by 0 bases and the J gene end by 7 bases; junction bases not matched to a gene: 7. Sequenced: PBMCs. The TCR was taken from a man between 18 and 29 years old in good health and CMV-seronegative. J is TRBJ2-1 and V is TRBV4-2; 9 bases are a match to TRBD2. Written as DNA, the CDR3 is TGTGCCAGCAGCCAAGAAACCGGGACTAGCCGGAATGAGCAGTTCTTC. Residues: CASSQETGTSRNEQFF.